This T cell receptor (beta chain) is from a study of cytomegalovirus exposure and HLA in healthy donors. Study findings and constraints: The study reported that TCR beta sequences accurately predicted HLA-A and HLA-B alleles in most subjects. It was assumed in the presence/absence analyses that sequencing depth was roughly uniform across donors.

To note about this clone: The antigen remains unidentified.

PCR involved 60 Vbeta and 13 Jbeta primers. The table came from immunoSEQ multiplex PCR; TCRdb's copy has only in-frame clones and leaves some out. The table lists some 140,000 clones, 75% to 80% of them singletons. With 5 bases clipped from V and 4 bases from J, the junction kept 4 bases outside the gene matches. Germline V lookup: CDR1 KGHSH, CDR2 LQKENI. The CDR3 sequence is 15 residues long. The source material was PBMCs. This receptor was identified in a woman in her sixties or seventies in good health and CMV-seronegative. The rearrangement links TRBV18 to TRBJ2-3; TRBD2 agrees at 12 bases. The DNA of the CDR3 is TGTGCCAGCTCAGCACTAGCGGGAGGCGCAGATACGCAGTATTTT. Protein: CASSALAGGADTQYF.